This TCR beta chain derives from a study of cytomegalovirus exposure and HLA in healthy donors. Background on the study: A data release that came early held some 79 million unique TCRs from HLA-typed donors.

Germline V gives CDR1 SGDLS, CDR2 YYNGEE. CDR3 length: 16 amino acids. Trimming cost V 0 bases and J 3 bases, with 14 bases left between them. Study results and limitations: Association of a missense DCLRE1C variant with TCR beta V- and J-gene trimming was reported in a later analysis. When a later analysis was performed, an Asian-associated ancestry cluster reportedly had fewer N-insertions than the approximately 700-donor mean. For most subjects, TCR beta sequences were reported to predict HLA-A and HLA-B alleles with accuracy.

On this clone itself: No antigen is known for it.

The primer mix had 60 Vbeta and 13 Jbeta primers. TCRdb's copy holds only in-frame clones and misses some; the assay was immunoSEQ multiplex PCR. The top ten hold around 3% of the sample, which has approximately 110,000 clones, roughly 85% seen once. The chain carries TRBV9 and TRBJ2-3, with D unresolved. The sequence derives from a woman aged 40 to 50 in good health and CMV-seronegative. The sample comprised PBMCs. Here the CDR3 reads CASSVGGLSWTDTQYF. The CDR3, as DNA: TGTGCCAGCAGCGTAGGAGGTCTAAGCTGGACAGATACGCAGTATTTT.